One sample yielded the 31 T cell receptor beta chains listed below, sequenced in a study of shared clonotypes between healthy human individuals. Here immunoSEQ multiplex PCR was the method, and the copy in TCRdb shows in-frame clones only, minus some. Of roughly 810,000 clones in the sample, 96% are singletons; the top ten hold around 0.21%. Naivety among CD8 cells was defined by CD45RO negativity and positive CCR7 selection, thereby excluding terminally differentiated effector memory CD45RA+ cells. Sequenced input: naive CD8+ T cells sorted from blood. Receptors originate from a man younger than 40 in good health.

The CDR3 DNA follows: TGTGCCAGCAGCTACCAAAGCTCCTACGAGCAGTACTTC. This gives the protein CASSYQSSYEQYF. V and J are TRBV5-6 and TRBJ2-7; no definite D call. Per germline, CDR1 SGHDT and CDR2 YYEEEE. This CDR3 has 13 residues. Trimming removed 3 bases at V and 0 bases at J, with 7 bases between.

CDR3 coding DNA: TGTGCCAGCAGTGTCCGGGACAGCAATCAGCCCCAGCATTTT. Translated, it gives CASSVRDSNQPQHF. This sequence joins TRBV6-1 and TRBJ1-5; weak D call: TRBD1 (5 bases). The V end lost 4 bases, the J end lost 1 base, and 8 bases lay between the germline ends. Germline V gene lookup returns CDR1 MNHNS and CDR2 SASEGT. The CDR3 covers 14 residues.

The chain combines TRBV27 with TRBJ1-1, with D possibly matching TRBD1 (5 bases). Trimming shortened V by 2 bases and J by 4 bases, and 11 bases separated the two germline ends. The germline V gene has CDR1 MNHEY and CDR2 SMNVEV (reference sequence). The CDR3 is 14 amino acids. CDR3 residues: CASSLARAGTEAFF. In DNA, the CDR3 is TGTGCCAGCAGTTTAGCCAGGGCGGGCACTGAAGCTTTCTTT.

This chain links TRBV9 with TRBJ2-7; the match to TRBD1 covers 9 bases. This CDR3 region has 15 residues. V lost 3 bases and J lost 3; bases outside the gene matches: 7. Germline CDR1 SGDLS, CDR2 YYNGEE. The CDR3 region is CASSETGTGNYEQYF. The CDR3 bases are TGTGCCAGCAGCGAAACCGGGACAGGGAACTACGAGCAGTACTTC. Supplemented by reference TRBV9 and TRBJ2-7, the full variable domain reads DSGVTQTPKHLITATGQRVTLRCSPRSGDLSVYWYQQSLDQGLQFLIQYYNGEERAKGNILERFSAQQFPDLHSELNLSSLELGDSALYFCASSETGTGNYEQYFGPGTRLTVT.

In nucleotides, the CDR3 is TGTGCCAGCGGGTATTCCAATGATAACTATGGCTACACCTTC. Protein: CASGYSNDNYGYTF. V gene TRBV2 combines with J gene TRBJ1-2, with no clear D. V lost 8 bases to trimming and J lost 1 base, with 14 bases between them. This CDR3 is 14 amino acids long. CDR1 SNHLY and CDR2 FYNNEI come from the germline V gene.

This chain connects TRBV5-5 to TRBJ1-2, with D maybe TRBD1 (5 bases). CDR1 SGHKS and CDR2 YYEKEE come from the germline V gene (reference sequence). V was cut by 2 bases and J by 6 bases, with 17 bases left in between. The CDR3 totals 15 residues. The CDR3 loop is CASSLSWAGWNGYTF. The CDR3 region has the DNA TGTGCCAGCAGCTTATCATGGGCAGGGTGGAATGGCTACACCTTC.

This clone has just one count. The V gene is TRBV28, the J gene TRBJ2-7, with D perhaps matching TRBD2 (6 bases). The V and J ends lost 4 bases and 8 bases respectively, with 27 bases between them. Per the germline V gene, CDR1 is MDHEN and CDR2 is SYDVKM. This CDR3 is 17 amino acids long. CDR3 residues: CASSSTPWRGRELKQYF. CDR3 sequence (DNA): TGTGCCAGCAGTTCTACCCCCTGGCGGGGCCGGGAATTGAAGCAGTACTTC. The full variable domain, rest sourced from reference TRBV28 and TRBJ2-7, is DVKVTQSSRYLVKRTGEKVFLECVQDMDHENMFWYRQDPGLGLRLIYFSYDVKMKEKGDIPEGYSVSREKKERFSLILESASTNQTSMYLCASSSTPWRGRELKQYFGPGTRLTVT.

The V and J genes are TRBV4-3 and TRBJ1-1; D is uncertain. V was clipped by 0 bases and J by 4 bases, with 12 bases between them. This CDR3 is 15 amino acids long. In germline, CDR1 is LGHNA, CDR2 YSLEER. The chain's CDR3 is CASSQEAASGTEAFF. The CDR3 region has the DNA TGCGCCAGCAGCCAAGAAGCGGCCTCGGGCACTGAAGCTTTCTTT.

The chain joins TRBV19 to TRBJ2-7, with 7 bases lining up with TRBD2. Losses at the gene ends were 1 base for V and 4 bases for J; bases not matched to a gene: 7. CDR3 length: 15 amino acids. CDR1 is LNHDA, CDR2 SQIVND, per germline (reference sequence). As DNA, the CDR3 is TGTGCCAGTAGTATAGGGCCGGGGGGTACTTACGAGCAGTACTTC. Protein sequence: CASSIGPGGTYEQYF.

This chain uses TRBV27 with TRBJ2-7, with TRBD2 identical over 8 bases. The CDR3 loop spans 17 amino acids. The germline V gene encodes CDR1 MNHEY and CDR2 SMNVEV (reference sequence). The V gene end was trimmed by 3 bases and the J gene end by 2 bases; junction bases not matched to a gene: 12. The CDR3 reads CASSLRAREANPYEQYF. CDR3 DNA sequence: TGTGCCAGCAGTTTGAGGGCGCGGGAGGCAAATCCCTACGAGCAGTACTTC.

This clone was seen only once. The V gene is TRBV7-9, the J gene TRBJ1-1; TRBD1 matches at 8 bases. V lost 5 bases and J lost 5; bases outside the gene matches: 10. Germline V gene lookup returns CDR1 SEHNR and CDR2 FQNEAQ (reference sequence). This CDR3 contains 15 residues. CDR3 sequence (DNA): TGTGCCAGCAGCCCCTGGCAGGGGGCGATAACTGAAGCTTTCTTT. Translating it yields CASSPWQGAITEAFF.

As regards this clone: Other DNA sequences in this specimen translate into the identical CDR3. V and J are TRBV5-1 and TRBJ2-1; 7 nucleotides align to TRBD2. The V gene end was trimmed by 2 bases and the J gene end by 7 bases; junction bases not matched to a gene: 6. This CDR3 comprises 14 residues. The germline V gene encodes CDR1 SGHRS and CDR2 YFSETQ. The CDR3 sequence is CASSFSGGANEQFF. The CDR3 coding sequence is TGCGCCAGCAGCTTCTCGGGAGGAGCTAATGAGCAGTTCTTC.

The rearrangement joins TRBV27 to TRBJ2-1; the D gene is possibly TRBD2 (5 bases). The CDR3 is 14 amino acids. Germline V gives CDR1 MNHEY, CDR2 SMNVEV (reference sequence). V gave up 8 bases and J gave up 2 bases, with 13 bases separating them. DNA of the CDR3: TGTGCCAGCGGTAGCGTTACCGCCTACAATGAGCAGTTCTTC. Translating gives CASGSVTAYNEQFF.

The chain employs TRBV14 and TRBJ2-1; TRBD2 matches at 13 bases. Trimming took 4 bases from V and 7 from J; bases not matched to a gene: 7. This CDR3 spans 16 amino acids. The germline CDR1 and CDR2 sequences are SGHDN and FVKESK. The CDR3 sequence is CASSPGLAGEVNEQFF. The CDR3 region has the DNA TGTGCCAGCAGCCCCGGACTAGCGGGAGAGGTGAATGAGCAGTTCTTC.

This chain joins TRBV5-1 and TRBJ2-7; TRBD1 matches at 7 bases. V lost 4 bases and J lost 2; bases outside the gene matches: 12. The CDR3 contains 16 residues. CDR1 is SGHRS and CDR2 is YFSETQ in the germline V gene. DNA of the CDR3: TGCGCCAGCAGCCCACGATCCGGGACAGCGACCTACGAGCAGTACTTC. This encodes CASSPRSGTATYEQYF. The full variable domain, its missing parts supplied by reference TRBV5-1 and TRBJ2-7, is KAGVTQTPRYLIKTRGQQVTLSCSPISGHRSVSWYQQTPGQGLQFLFEYFSETQRNKGNFPGRFSGRQFSNSRSEMNVSTLELGDSALYLCASSPRSGTATYEQYFGPGTRLTVT.

In regard to this clone: The sample holds other DNA sequences that translate to the same CDR3. The V and J genes are TRBV9 and TRBJ2-1; 8 bases fit TRBD2. This CDR3 region has 15 residues. The V gene end was trimmed by 3 bases and the J gene end by 0 bases; junction bases not matched to a gene: 2. Germline values: CDR1 SGDLS, CDR2 YYNGEE. CDR3 coding DNA: TGTGCCAGCAGCGCAAGCGGGAGCTCCTACAATGAGCAGTTCTTC. It translates to CASSASGSSYNEQFF.

The rearrangement joins TRBV15 to TRBJ2-7, with 10 bases that match TRBD2. Germline assignment: CDR1 LNHNV and CDR2 YYDKDF (reference sequence). The CDR3 runs 18 residues. Trimming removed 1 base from V and 7 bases from J; junction bases left unmatched: 16. Here the CDR3 reads CATSRGVAGGRTSREQYF. CDR3 DNA sequence: TGTGCCACCAGCAGAGGGGTAGCGGGAGGCCGGACTTCGCGGGAGCAGTACTTC.

Comment on this clone: The same CDR3 arises from other DNA sequences in this sample as well. This chain links TRBV15 with TRBJ2-1; 9 bases align to TRBD2. The CDR3 sequence is 16 residues long. Germline loops: CDR1 LNHNV, CDR2 YYDKDF (reference sequence). V trimming: 0 bases; J trimming: 4 bases; junction bases outside the gene matches: 4. The CDR3 reads CATSRDWGLAYNEQFF. In DNA form, the CDR3 reads TGTGCCACCAGCAGAGATTGGGGACTAGCATACAATGAGCAGTTCTTC.

This chain links TRBV15 with TRBJ2-7; 8 bases agree with TRBD2. CDR1 is LNHNV, CDR2 YYDKDF, per germline (reference sequence). The CDR3 has 15 amino acids. V lost 0 bases, J lost 4 bases, and 5 bases stayed unmatched. The CDR3 loop is CATSRDRASGYEQYF. In DNA, the CDR3 is TGTGCCACCAGCAGAGATAGGGCTAGCGGGTACGAGCAGTACTTC.

The chain is built from TRBV9 and TRBJ2-3; D is ambiguous. Germline loops: CDR1 SGDLS, CDR2 YYNGEE. Trimming removed 5 bases at V and 6 bases at J, with 10 bases between. The CDR3 runs 12 residues. CDR3 sequence (DNA): TGTGCCAGCAGTACCGGAGTTGATACGCAGTATTTT. Translation gives CASSTGVDTQYF.

This clone has a single count. The DNA of the CDR3 is TGTGCCAGCAGCTTAGGGACAGGGCGCTACGAGCAGTACTTC. Its translation is CASSLGTGRYEQYF. This sequence joins TRBV11-2 and TRBJ2-7; 8 bases map to TRBD1. V gave up 1 base and J gave up 3 bases; unmatched junction bases: 2. Germline CDR1 is SGHAT and CDR2 is FQNNGV. The CDR3 is 14 residues long.

The chain uses TRBV9 and TRBJ2-1; no reliable D call. The V gene's germline CDR1 is SGDLS and CDR2 YYNGEE. This CDR3 region has 20 residues. Trimming shortened V by 0 bases and J by 5 bases, and 27 bases separated the two germline ends. DNA for the CDR3: TGTGCCAGCAGCGTAGCTGGCCCCCCCACCATCACCCCCGATAACAATGAGCAGTTCTTC. Its protein product is CASSVAGPPTITPDNNEQFF.

The chain has TRBV6-6 and TRBJ2-7; 7 bases align to TRBD1. Germline assignment: CDR1 MNHNY and CDR2 SVGAGI (reference sequence). The CDR3 is 13 residues long. The junction had 3 bases not matched to a gene; V was cut back by 5 bases and J by 2 bases. The CDR3 DNA reads TGTGCCAGCAGTCCCGACAGGGCCTACGAGCAGTACTTC. Protein: CASSPDRAYEQYF.

The chain recombines TRBV29-1 with TRBJ2-7; TRBD2 agrees at 7 bases. Germline-derived CDR1 and CDR2 are SQVTM and ANQGSEA. V gave up 1 base and J gave up 7 bases; unmatched junction bases: 4. The CDR3 loop spans 12 amino acids. CDR3 region: CSVEGGGEEQYF. The DNA of the CDR3 is TGCAGCGTTGAAGGGGGGGGTGAAGAGCAGTACTTC.

This sequence joins TRBV7-9 and TRBJ2-2; 9 bases are shared with TRBD2. CDR3 length equals 15 residues. Trimming cost V 5 bases and J 7 bases; bases outside gene matches: 8. Germline V gene data show CDR1 as SEHNR and CDR2 as FQNEAQ (reference sequence). The CDR3, as DNA: TGTGCCAGCAGCGCTATAGCGGGAGTACGCGGGGAGCTGTTTTTT. Amino acids: CASSAIAGVRGELFF.

The CDR3 sequence: CASSAGTVASEQYF. CDR3 DNA: TGTGCCAGCAGTGCTGGGACCGTCGCGAGCGAGCAGTACTTC. The chain has TRBV5-4 and TRBJ2-7; tentatively, D is TRBD1 or TRBD2 (5 bases each). Trimming stripped 5 bases from V and 6 bases from J, with 18 bases between. Per germline, CDR1 SGHNT and CDR2 YYREEE (reference sequence). The CDR3 consists of 14 residues.

This clone was counted between two and nine times. The sample has other DNA sequences that encode this CDR3 too. This chain uses TRBV5-1 with TRBJ2-1; TRBD2 matches at 11 bases. V was clipped by 4 bases and J by 0 bases; unmatched bases: 6. Germline assignment: CDR1 SGHRS and CDR2 YFSETQ. CDR3 length equals 17 residues. This chain's CDR3 is CASSPPTSGSSYNEQFF. The CDR3 nucleotides are TGCGCCAGCAGCCCCCCAACTAGCGGGAGCTCCTACAATGAGCAGTTCTTC.

The rearrangement links TRBV4-1 to TRBJ1-1; D is perhaps TRBD1 (6 bases). This CDR3 region has 13 residues. Germline-derived CDR1 and CDR2 are MGHRA and YSYEKL. Trimming shortened V by 8 bases and J by 2 bases, and 12 bases separated the two germline ends. CDR3 in amino acids: CASAGEYNTEAFF. For the CDR3, the DNA is TGCGCCAGCGCAGGGGAGTATAACACTGAAGCTTTCTTT.

The chain has TRBV5-4 and TRBJ2-6; 7 positions match TRBD1. This CDR3 contains 16 residues. CDR1 SGHNT and CDR2 YYREEE come from the germline V gene (reference sequence). The junction had 6 bases not matched to a gene; V was cut back by 6 bases and J by 0 bases. The CDR3: CASTGQVLSGANVLTF. The CDR3 DNA sequence: TGTGCCAGCACCGGACAGGTCCTCTCTGGGGCCAACGTCCTGACTTTC.

The J gene is TRBJ1-1, the V gene TRBV27; maybe TRBD1 (5 bases). The CDR3 extends over 11 amino acids. The germline V and J ends were trimmed by 3 bases and 11 bases, with 10 bases remaining between them. The germline gives CDR1 MNHEY, CDR2 SMNVEV (reference sequence). The CDR3 here is CASSFGRDAFF. In DNA form, the CDR3 reads TGTGCCAGCAGTTTTGGAAGGGACGCTTTCTTT.

V gene TRBV5-8 combines with J gene TRBJ2-3, with D perhaps matching TRBD2 (5 bases). The CDR3 has 15 amino acids. Deletions cut 4 bases from V and 6 bases from J, with 18 bases between. Germline CDR1 is SGHTS and CDR2 is YDEGEE. This CDR3 is CASSPGFSGHDTQYF. The CDR3 coding sequence is TGTGCCAGCAGCCCGGGATTCAGCGGCCACGATACGCAGTATTTT.